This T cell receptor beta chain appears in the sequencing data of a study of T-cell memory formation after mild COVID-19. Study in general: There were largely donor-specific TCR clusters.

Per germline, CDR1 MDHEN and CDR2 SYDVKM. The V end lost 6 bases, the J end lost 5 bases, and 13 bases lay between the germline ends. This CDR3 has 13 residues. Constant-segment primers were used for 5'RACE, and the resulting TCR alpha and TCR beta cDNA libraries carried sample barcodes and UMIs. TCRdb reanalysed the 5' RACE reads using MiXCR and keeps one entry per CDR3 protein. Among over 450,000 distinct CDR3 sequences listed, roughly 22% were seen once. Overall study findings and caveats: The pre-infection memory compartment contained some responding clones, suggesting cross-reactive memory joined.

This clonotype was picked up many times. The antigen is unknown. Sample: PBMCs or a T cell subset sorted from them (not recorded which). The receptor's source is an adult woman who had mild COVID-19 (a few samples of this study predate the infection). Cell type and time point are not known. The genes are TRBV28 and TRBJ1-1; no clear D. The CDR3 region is CASRWGEGTEAFF. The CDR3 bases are TGTGCCAGCAGGTGGGGTGAAGGGACTGAAGCTTTCTTT.